This TCR beta chain appears in the sequencing data of a study of early stage breast cancer tumors. Study observations and caveats: Commonly generated sequences made up most enriched TCRB sequences shared between patients.

Note on this clone: Its matching antigen is unknown.

Only in-frame clones appear in the TCRdb table, and some are missing; sequencing was by immunoSEQ multiplex PCR. The sample has under 45,000 clones; around 68% are singletons. V gave up 4 bases and J gave up 1 base; unmatched junction bases: 0. The germline gives CDR1 SGHRS, CDR2 YFSETQ. The CDR3 extends over 13 amino acids. The material sequenced was blood. This TCR came from a person between 55 and 70 years old with breast cancer. J is TRBJ2-7 and V is TRBV5-1; 9 bases align to TRBD2. The CDR3 loop is CASSTSGSYEQYF. CDR3 in DNA: TGCGCCAGCAGCACTAGCGGGTCCTACGAGCAGTACTTC.